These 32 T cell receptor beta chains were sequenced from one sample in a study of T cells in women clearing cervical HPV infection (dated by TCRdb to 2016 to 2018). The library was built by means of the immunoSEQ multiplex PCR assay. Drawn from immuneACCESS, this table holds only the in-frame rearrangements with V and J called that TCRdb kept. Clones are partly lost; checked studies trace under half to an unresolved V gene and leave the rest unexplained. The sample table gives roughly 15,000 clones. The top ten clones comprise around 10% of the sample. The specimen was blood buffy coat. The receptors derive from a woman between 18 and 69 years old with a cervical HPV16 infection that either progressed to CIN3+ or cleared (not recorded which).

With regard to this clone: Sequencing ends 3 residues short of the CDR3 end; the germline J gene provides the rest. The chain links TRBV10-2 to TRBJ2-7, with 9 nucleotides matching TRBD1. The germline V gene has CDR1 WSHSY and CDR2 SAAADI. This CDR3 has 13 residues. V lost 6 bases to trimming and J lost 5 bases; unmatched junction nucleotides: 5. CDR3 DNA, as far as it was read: TGCGCCAGCAGGGGACAGGGATTCAACGAG. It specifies CASRGQGFNE. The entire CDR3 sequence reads CASRGQGFNEQYF.

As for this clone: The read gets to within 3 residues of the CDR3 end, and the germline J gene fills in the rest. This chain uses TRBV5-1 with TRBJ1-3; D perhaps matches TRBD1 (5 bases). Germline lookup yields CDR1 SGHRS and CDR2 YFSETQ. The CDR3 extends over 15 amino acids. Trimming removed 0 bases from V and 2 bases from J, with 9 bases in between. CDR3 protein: CASSLDTGAGNTIYF. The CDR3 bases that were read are TGCGCCAGCAGCTTGGACACAGGAGCTGGAAACACC.

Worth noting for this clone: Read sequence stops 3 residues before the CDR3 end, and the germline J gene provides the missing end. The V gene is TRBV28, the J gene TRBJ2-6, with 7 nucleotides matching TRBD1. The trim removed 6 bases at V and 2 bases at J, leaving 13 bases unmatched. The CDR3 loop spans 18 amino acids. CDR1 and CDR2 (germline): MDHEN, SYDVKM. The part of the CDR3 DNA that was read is TGTGCCAGCAGGACCGATTTGACAGGGATCACTGGGGCCAACGTC. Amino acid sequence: CASRTDLTGITGANV. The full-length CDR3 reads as CASRTDLTGITGANVLTF. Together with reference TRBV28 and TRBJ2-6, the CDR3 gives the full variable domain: DVKVTQSSRYLVKRTGEKVFLECVQDMDHENMFWYRQDPGLGLRLIYFSYDVKMKEKGDIPEGYSVSREKKERFSLILESASTNQTSMYLCASRTDLTGITGANVLTFGAGSRLTVL.

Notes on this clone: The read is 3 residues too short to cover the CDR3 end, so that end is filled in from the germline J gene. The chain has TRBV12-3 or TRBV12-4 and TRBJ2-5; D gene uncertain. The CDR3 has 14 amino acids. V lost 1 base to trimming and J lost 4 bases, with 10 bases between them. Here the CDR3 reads CASSLVGERETQYF. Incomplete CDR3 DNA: TGTGCCAGCAGTTTAGTCGGCGAGCGAGAGACC.

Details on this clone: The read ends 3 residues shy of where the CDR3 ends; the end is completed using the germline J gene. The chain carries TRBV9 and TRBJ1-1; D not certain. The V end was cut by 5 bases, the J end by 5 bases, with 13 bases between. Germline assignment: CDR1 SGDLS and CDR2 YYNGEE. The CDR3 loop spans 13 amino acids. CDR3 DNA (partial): TGTGCCAGCAGTCGCGCCCACAGAACTGAA. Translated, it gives CASSRAHRTE. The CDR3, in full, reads CASSRAHRTEAFF.

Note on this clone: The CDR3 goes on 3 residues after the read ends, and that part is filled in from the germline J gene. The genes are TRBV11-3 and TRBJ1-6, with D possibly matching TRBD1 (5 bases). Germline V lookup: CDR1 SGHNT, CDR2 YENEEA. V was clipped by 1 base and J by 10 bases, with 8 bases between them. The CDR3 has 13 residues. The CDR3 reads CASSLGQLSPLHF. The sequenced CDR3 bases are TGTGCCAGCAGCTTAGGACAGCTATCACCC.

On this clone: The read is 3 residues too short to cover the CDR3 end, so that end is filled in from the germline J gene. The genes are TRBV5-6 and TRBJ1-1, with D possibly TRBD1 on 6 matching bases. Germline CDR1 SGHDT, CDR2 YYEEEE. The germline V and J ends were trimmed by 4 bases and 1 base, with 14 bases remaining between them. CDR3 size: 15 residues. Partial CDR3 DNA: TGTGCCAGCAGCCCCGAGGGGGTTCCGAACACTGAA. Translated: CASSPEGVPNTE. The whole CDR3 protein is CASSPEGVPNTEAFF.

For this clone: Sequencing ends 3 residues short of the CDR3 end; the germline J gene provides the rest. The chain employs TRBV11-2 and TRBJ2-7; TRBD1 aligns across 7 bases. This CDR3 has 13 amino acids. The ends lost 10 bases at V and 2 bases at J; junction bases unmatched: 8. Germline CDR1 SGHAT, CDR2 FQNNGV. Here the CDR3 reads CATPTGSAYEQYF. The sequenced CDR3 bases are TGTGCCACTCCGACAGGGTCGGCCTACGAG.

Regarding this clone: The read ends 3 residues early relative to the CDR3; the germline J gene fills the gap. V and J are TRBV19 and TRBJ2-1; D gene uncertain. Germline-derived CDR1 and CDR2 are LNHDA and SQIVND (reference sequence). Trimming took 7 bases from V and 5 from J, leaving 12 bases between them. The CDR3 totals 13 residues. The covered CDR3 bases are TGTGCCAGTACCCCACAGTATAACAATGAG. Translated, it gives CASTPQYNNE. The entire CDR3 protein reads CASTPQYNNEQFF.

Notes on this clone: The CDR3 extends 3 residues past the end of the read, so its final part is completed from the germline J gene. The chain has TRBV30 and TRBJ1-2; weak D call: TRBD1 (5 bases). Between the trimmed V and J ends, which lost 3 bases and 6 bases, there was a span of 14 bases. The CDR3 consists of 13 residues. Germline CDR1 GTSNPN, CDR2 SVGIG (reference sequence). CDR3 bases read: TGTGCCTGGAGGTCCCCAGGGTTGGATGGC. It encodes CAWRSPGLDG. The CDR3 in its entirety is CAWRSPGLDGYTF. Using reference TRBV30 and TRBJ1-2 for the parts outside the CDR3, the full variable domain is SQTIHQWPATLVQPVGSPLSLECTVEGTSNPNLYWYRQAAGRGLQLLFYSVGIGQISSEVPQNLSASRPQDRQFILSSKKLLLSDSGFYLCAWRSPGLDGYTFGSGTRLTVV.

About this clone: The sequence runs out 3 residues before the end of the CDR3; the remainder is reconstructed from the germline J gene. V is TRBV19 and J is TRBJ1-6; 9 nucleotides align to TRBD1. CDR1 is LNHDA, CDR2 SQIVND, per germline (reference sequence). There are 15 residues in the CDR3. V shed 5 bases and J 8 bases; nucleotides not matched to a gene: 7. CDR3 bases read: TGTGCCAGTAGTGGGACAGGGTTTGGGGATTCACCC. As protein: CASSGTGFGDSP. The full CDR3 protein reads CASSGTGFGDSPLHF.

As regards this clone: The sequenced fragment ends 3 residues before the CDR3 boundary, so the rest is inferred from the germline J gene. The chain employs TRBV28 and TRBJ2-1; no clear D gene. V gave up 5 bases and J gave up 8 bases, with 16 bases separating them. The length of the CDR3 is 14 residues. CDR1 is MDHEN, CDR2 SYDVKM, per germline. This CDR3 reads CASSAMNSVDEQFF. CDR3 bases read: TGTGCCAGCAGTGCCATGAACTCTGTCGATGAG.

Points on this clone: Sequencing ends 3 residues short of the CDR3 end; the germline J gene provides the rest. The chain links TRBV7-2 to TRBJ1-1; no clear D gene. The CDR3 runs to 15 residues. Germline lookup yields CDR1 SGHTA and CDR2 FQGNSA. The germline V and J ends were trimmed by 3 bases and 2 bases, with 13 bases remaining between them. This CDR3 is CASSFADNLNTEAFF. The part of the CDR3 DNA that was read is TGTGCCAGCAGCTTTGCAGACAATTTAAACACTGAA.

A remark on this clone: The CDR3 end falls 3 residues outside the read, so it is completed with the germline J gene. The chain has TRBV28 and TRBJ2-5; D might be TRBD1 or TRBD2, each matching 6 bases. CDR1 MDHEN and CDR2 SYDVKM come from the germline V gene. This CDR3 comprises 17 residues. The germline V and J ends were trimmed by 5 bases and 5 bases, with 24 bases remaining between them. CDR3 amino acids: CASSDNKTGRRGETQYF. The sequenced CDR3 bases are TGTGCCAGCAGTGACAACAAGACTGGAAGGAGGGGGGAGACC.

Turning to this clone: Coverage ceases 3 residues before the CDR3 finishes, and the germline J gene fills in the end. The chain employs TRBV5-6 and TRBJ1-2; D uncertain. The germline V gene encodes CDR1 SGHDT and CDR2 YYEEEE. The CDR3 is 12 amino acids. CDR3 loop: CASSAALRGYTF. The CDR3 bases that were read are TGTGCCAGCAGCGCGGCCCTTAGGGGC.

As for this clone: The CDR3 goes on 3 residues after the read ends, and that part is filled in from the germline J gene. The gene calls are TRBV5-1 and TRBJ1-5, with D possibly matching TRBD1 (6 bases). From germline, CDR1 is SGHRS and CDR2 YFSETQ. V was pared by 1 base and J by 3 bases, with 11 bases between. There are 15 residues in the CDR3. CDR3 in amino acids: CASSLSGQNNQPQHF. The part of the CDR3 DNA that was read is TGCGCCAGCAGCTTGTCCGGACAGAACAATCAGCCC.

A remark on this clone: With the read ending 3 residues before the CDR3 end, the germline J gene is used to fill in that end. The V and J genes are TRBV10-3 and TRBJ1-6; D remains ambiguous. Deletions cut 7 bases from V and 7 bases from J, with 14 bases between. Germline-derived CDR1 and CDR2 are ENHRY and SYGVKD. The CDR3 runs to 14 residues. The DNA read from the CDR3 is TGTGCCATCACTCGCGCCCGCGGGAATTCACCC. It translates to CAITRARGNSP. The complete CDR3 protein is CAITRARGNSPLHF.

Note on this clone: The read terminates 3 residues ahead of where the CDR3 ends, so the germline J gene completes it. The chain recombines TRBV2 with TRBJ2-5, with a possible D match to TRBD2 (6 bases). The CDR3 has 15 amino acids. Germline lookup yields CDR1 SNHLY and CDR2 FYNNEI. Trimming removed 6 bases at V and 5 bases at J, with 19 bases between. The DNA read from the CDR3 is TGTGCCAGCAGACTACACACGGCGGGAATGGAGACC. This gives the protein CASRLHTAGMET. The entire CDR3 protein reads CASRLHTAGMETQYF.

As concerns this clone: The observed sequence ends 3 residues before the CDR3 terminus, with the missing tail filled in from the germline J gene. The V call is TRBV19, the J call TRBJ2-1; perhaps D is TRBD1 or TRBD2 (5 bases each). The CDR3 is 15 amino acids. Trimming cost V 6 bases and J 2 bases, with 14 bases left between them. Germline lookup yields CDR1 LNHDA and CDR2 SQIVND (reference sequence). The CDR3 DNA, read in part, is TGTGCCAGTAGAGTGGAGGACAACCCCTACAATGAG. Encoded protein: CASRVEDNPYNE. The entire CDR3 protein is CASRVEDNPYNEQFF.

Incomplete CDR3 DNA: TGTGCCAGCAGCCCCACTGCCGACTATGGC. This translates into CASSPTADYG. The full CDR3 protein is CASSPTADYGYTF. The chain joins TRBV6-2 or TRBV6-3 to TRBJ1-2; D remains unclear. The read gets to within 3 residues of the CDR3 end, and the germline J gene fills in the rest. Germline CDR1 is MNHEY and CDR2 is SVGEGT. Trimming shortened V by 6 bases and J by 3 bases, and 11 bases separated the two germline ends. The CDR3 consists of 13 residues.

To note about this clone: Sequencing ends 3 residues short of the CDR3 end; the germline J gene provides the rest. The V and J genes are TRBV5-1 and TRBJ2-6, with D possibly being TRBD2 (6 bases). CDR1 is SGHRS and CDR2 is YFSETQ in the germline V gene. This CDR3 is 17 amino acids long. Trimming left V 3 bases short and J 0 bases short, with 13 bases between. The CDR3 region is CASSSQLGGSGANVLTF. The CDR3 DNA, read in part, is TGCGCCAGCAGCTCCCAACTGGGGGGCTCTGGGGCCAACGTC.

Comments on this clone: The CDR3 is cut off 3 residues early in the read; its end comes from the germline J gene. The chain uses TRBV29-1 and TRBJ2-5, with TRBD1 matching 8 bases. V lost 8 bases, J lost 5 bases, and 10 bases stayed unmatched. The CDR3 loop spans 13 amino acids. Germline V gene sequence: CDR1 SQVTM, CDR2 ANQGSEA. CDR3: CSFRTGIVETQYF. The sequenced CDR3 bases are TGCAGCTTCAGGACAGGGATCGTCGAGACC.

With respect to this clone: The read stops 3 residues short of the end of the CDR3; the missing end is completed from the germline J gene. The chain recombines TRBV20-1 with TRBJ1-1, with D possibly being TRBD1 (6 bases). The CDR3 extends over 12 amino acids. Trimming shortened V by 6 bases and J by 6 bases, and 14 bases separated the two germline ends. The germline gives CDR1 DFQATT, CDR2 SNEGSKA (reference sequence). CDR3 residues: CSAVQGVSEAFF. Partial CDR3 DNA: TGCAGTGCCGTACAGGGCGTCTCTGAA.

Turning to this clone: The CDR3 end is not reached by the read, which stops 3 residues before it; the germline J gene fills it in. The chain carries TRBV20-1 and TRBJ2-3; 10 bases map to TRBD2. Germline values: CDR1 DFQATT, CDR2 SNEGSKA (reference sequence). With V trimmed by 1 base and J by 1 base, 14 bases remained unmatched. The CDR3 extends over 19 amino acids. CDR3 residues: CSARGTAGGPPRGTDTQYF. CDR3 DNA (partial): TGCAGTGCTAGAGGTACAGCGGGGGGGCCCCCCCGTGGCACAGATACG.

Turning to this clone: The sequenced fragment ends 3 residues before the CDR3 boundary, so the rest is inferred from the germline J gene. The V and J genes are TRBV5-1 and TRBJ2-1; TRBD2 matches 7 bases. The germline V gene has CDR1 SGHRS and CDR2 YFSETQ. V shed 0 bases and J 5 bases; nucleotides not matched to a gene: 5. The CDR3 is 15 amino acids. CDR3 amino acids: CASSLDRLANNEQFF. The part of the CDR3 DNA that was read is TGCGCCAGCAGCTTGGACCGACTAGCAAACAATGAG.

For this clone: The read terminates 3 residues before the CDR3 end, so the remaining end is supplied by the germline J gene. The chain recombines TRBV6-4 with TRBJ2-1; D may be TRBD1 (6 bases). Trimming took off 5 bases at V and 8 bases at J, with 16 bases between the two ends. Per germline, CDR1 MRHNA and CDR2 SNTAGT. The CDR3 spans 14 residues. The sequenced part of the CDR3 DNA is TGTGCCAGCAGTATGGCAGGGGTTCGGGATGAG. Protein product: CASSMAGVRDE. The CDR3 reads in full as CASSMAGVRDEQFF.

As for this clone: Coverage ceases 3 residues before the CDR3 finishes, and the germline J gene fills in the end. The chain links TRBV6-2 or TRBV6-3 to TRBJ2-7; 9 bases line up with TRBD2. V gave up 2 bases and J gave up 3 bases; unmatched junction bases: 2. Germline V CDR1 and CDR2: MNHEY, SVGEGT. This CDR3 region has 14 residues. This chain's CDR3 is CASSYMTSGYEQYF. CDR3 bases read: TGTGCCAGCAGTTACATGACTAGCGGCTACGAG.

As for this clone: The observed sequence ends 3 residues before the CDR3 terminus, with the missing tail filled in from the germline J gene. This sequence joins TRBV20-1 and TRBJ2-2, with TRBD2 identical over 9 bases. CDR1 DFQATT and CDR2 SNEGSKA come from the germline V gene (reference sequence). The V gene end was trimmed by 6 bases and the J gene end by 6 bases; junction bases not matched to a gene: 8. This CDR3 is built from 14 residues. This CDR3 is CSADSGLASGELFF. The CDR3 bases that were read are TGCAGTGCGGACTCCGGACTAGCGTCCGGGGAG.

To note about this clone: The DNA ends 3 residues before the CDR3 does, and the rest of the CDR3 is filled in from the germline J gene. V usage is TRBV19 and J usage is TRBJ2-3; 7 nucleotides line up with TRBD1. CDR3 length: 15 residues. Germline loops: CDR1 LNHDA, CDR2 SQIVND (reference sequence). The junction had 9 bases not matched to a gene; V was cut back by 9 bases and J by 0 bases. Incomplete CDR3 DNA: TGTGCCAGCAACGACAGGGCTGCTAGCACAGATACG. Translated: CASNDRAASTDT. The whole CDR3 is CASNDRAASTDTQYF.

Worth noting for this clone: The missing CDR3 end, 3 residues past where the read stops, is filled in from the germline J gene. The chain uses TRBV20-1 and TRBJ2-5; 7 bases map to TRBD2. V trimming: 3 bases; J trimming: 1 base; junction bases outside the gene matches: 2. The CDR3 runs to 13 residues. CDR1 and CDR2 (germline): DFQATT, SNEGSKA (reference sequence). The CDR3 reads CSASPGGQETQYF. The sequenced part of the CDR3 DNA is TGCAGTGCTAGTCCGGGGGGCCAAGAGACC.

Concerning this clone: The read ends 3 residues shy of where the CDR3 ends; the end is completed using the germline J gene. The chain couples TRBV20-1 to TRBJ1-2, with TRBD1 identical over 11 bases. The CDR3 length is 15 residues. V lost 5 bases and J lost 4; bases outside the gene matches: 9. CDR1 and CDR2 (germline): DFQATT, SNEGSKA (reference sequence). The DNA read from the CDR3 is TGCAGTGCTTTCATAACAGGGACAGGGGGCTATGGC. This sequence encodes CSAFITGTGGYG. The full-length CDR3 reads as CSAFITGTGGYGYTF.

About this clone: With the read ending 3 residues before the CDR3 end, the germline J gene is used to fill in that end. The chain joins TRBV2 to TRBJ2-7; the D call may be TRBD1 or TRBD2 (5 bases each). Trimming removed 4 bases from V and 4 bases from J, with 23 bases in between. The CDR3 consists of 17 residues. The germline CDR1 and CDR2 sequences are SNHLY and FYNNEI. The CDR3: CASSARSTRGVVYEQYF. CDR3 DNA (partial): TGTGCCAGCAGTGCGAGATCGACAAGGGGAGTCGTATACGAG.